This T cell receptor beta chain was sequenced during a study of blood T cell repertoires in COVID-19. TCRdb's table, derived via immunoSEQ multiplex PCR, lists solely in-frame clones and lacks some. This sample has tens of thousands of clones; about nine tenths occur once, and the top ten carry approximately 6.2%. Germline V gene lookup returns CDR1 KGHSH and CDR2 LQKENI. V was clipped by 0 bases and J by 9 bases, with 9 bases between them. The CDR3 runs to 13 residues. V and J are TRBV18 and TRBJ2-1; D possibly corresponds to TRBD2 (6 bases). Specimen: peripheral blood. The clonotype originates from a man aged 35 to 55 with acute or convalescent COVID-19. The CDR3 coding sequence is TGTGCCAGCTCACCACCGGGGGGAGTTGAGCAGTTCTTC. Translation gives CASSPPGGVEQFF.